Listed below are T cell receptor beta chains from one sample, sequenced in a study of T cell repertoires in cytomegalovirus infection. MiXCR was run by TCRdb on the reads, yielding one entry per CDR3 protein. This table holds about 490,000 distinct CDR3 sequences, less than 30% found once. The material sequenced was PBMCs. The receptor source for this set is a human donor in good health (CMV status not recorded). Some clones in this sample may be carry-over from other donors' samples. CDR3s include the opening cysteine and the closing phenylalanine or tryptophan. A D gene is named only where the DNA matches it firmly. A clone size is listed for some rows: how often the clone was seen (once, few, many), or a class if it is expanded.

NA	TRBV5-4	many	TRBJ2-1	CASSVSYNEQFF	TGTGCCAGCAGCGTTTCCTACAATGAGCAGTTCTTC
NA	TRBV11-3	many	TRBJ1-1	CASSLAIPNTEAFF	TGTGCCAGCAGCTTAGCGATTCCGAACACTGAAGCTTTCTTT
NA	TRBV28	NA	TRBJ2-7	CASSPTGTNSYEQYF	TGTGCCAGCAGTCCTACCGGGACCAACTCCTACGAGCAGTACTTC
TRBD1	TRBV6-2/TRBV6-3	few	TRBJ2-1	CASSYSTGELNNEQFF	TGTGCCAGCAGTTACTCAACAGGGGAACTAAACAATGAGCAGTTCTTC
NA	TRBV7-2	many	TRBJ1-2	CASSLVGGTYGYTF	TGTGCCAGCAGCTTAGTTGGGGGGACCTATGGCTACACCTTC
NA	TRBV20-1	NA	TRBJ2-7	CSAPRSKQYF	TGCAGTGCTCCCCGGAGTAAGCAGTACTTC
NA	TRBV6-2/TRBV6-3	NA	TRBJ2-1	CASTGSGGRRNEQFF	TGTGCCAGCACCGGCTCGGGGGGCCGGCGGAATGAGCAGTTCTTC
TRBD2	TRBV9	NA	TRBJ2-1	CASSATSGSKSNEQFF	TGTGCCAGCAGTGCTACTAGCGGGAGTAAGTCCAATGAGCAGTTCTTC
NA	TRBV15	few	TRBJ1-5	CATNHGNSNQPQHF	TGTGCCACCAATCATGGGAATAGCAATCAGCCCCAGCATTTT
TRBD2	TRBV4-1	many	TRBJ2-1	CASSQEGAGGPYNEQFF	TGCGCCAGCAGCCAAGAAGGGGCGGGAGGGCCTTACAATGAGCAGTTCTTC
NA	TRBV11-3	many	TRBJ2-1	CASSFDGRVLNEQFF	TGTGCCAGCAGCTTTGACGGGAGAGTGTTAAATGAGCAGTTCTTC
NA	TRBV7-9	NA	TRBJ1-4	CASSLAGAEKLFF	TGTGCCAGCAGCTTAGCAGGGGCTGAAAAACTGTTTTTT
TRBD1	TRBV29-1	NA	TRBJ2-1	CSVTQGADEQFF	TGCAGCGTTACACAGGGGGCCGATGAGCAGTTCTTC
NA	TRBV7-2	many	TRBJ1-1	CASSLEVLMGTEAFF	TGTGCCAGCAGCTTAGAGGTCTTGATGGGGACTGAAGCTTTCTTT
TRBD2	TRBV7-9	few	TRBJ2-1	CASSQRAGVDNEQFF	TGTGCCAGCAGCCAAAGGGCGGGAGTCGACAATGAGCAGTTCTTC
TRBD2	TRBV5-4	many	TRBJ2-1	CASSSTGGYNEQFF	TGTGCCAGCAGCTCGACGGGAGGATACAATGAGCAGTTCTTC
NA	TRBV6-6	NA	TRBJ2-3	CASSYSLTDTQYF	TGTGCCAGCAGTTACTCCCTCACAGATACGCAGTATTTT
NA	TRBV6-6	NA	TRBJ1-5	CASSQRSNQPQHF	TGTGCCAGCAGTCAGAGGAGCAATCAGCCCCAGCATTTT
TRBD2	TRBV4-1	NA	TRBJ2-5	CASSPIAGGPGPYF	TGCGCCAGCAGTCCCATAGCGGGAGGGCCAGGTCCGTACTTC
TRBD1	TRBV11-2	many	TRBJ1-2	CASSPGQDYGYTF	TGTGCCAGCAGCCCGGGACAGGACTATGGCTACACCTTC
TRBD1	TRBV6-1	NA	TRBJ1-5	CASSENPTGSNQPQHF	TGTGCCAGCAGTGAAAACCCGACAGGGAGCAATCAGCCCCAGCATTTT
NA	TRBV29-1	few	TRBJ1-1	CSGRPDNTEAFF	TGCAGCGGGCGGCCAGATAACACTGAAGCTTTCTTT
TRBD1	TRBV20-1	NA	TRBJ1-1	CSAQDRGVNTEAFF	TGCAGTGCTCAAGACAGGGGGGTGAACACTGAAGCTTTCTTT
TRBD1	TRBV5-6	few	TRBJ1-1	CASYPGRGGQSEAFF	TGTGCCAGCTATCCGGGGAGAGGGGGACAGTCTGAAGCTTTCTTT
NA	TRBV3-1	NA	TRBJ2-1	CASSQGGRGWDNEQFF	TGTGCCAGCAGCCAAGGGGGCCGGGGATGGGACAATGAGCAGTTCTTC
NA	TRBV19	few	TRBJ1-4	CASSIGIRQQDEKLFF	TGTGCCAGTAGTATTGGGATCCGCCAACAGGATGAAAAACTGTTTTTT
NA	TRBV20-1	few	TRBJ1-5	CSASPVGQESQPQHF	TGCAGTGCTAGCCCCGTAGGGCAGGAAAGCCAGCCCCAGCATTTT
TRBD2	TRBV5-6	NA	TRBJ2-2	CASSLAVLAGVDATGELFF	TGTGCCAGCAGCTTGGCCGTGCTAGCGGGAGTTGACGCCACCGGGGAGCTGTTTTTT
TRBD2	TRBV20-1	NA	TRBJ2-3	CSAPSHAGDLTDTQYF	TGCAGTGCTCCATCTCACGCGGGGGACCTCACAGATACGCAGTATTTT